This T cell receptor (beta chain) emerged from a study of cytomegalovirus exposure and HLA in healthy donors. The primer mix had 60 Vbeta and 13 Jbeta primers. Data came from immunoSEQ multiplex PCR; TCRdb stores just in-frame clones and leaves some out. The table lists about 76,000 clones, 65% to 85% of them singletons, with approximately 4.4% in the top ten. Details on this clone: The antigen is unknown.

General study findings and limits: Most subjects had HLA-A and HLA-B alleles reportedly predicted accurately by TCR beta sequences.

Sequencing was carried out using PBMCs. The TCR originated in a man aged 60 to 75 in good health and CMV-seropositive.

DNA for the CDR3: TGCGCCAGCAGCTTGGTGGGACTGAACACCGGGGAGCTGTTTTTT. Encoded protein: CASSLVGLNTGELFF. The chain couples TRBV5-1 to TRBJ2-2; possibly TRBD2 for D (6 bases). The germline V and J ends were trimmed by 0 bases and 1 base, with 7 bases remaining between them. CDR1 and CDR2 (germline): SGHRS, YFSETQ. This CDR3 region has 15 residues. Based on the CDR3 plus reference TRBV5-1 and TRBJ2-2, the full variable domain is KAGVTQTPRYLIKTRGQQVTLSCSPISGHRSVSWYQQTPGQGLQFLFEYFSETQRNKGNFPGRFSGRQFSNSRSEMNVSTLELGDSALYLCASSLVGLNTGELFFGEGSRLTVL.